Following are 29 T cell receptor beta chains from one sample sequenced in a study of T cell repertoires in cytomegalovirus infection. TCRdb redid the calling of the reads with MiXCR, one entry per CDR3 protein. The sample carries 450,000 to 550,000 distinct CDR3 sequences, under 45% recorded once. The antigens of these receptors remain unknown. The sample here was cultured PBMCs, taken from culture after CMV antigen stimulation. The receptor source for this set is a human donor in good health (CMV status not recorded). Some clones in this sample may be carry-over from other donors' samples.

The gene calls are TRBV7-2 and TRBJ2-3; D possibly corresponds to TRBD2 (5 bases). Germline V gives CDR1 SGHTA, CDR2 FQGNSA. V lost 2 bases and J lost 3, with 18 bases in between. The CDR3 contains 17 residues. The CDR3 DNA is TGTGCCAGCAGCTTATTCCGGGGTTCAGTGCGGACAGATACGCAGTATTTT. It encodes CASSLFRGSVRTDTQYF.

The chain carries TRBV7-9 and TRBJ2-3, with 13 bases lining up with TRBD2. The J segment lost 1 base and the V segment lost 5 bases, leaving 15 bases of the junction unmatched. CDR3 length: 20 amino acids. Germline V CDR1 and CDR2: SEHNR, FQNEAQ (reference sequence). In DNA form, the CDR3 reads TGTGCCAGCAGCCACCTCGACGGGACTAGCGGGGTGATGGGCACAGATACGCAGTATTTT. Its protein product is CASSHLDGTSGVMGTDTQYF.

The sample holds a few counts of this clonotype. The chain has TRBV4-1 and TRBJ1-4; tentatively, D is TRBD1 (5 bases). Germline-derived CDR1 and CDR2 are MGHRA and YSYEKL. The CDR3 consists of 17 residues. V shed 1 base and J shed 8 bases, with 20 bases lying between them. The CDR3 nucleotides are TGCGCCAGCAGCCAAGCATTGACCCTAGGACGGGGGGAAAAACTGTTTTTT. This gives the protein CASSQALTLGRGEKLFF.

The chain links TRBV6-1 to TRBJ2-7, with 7 bases lining up with TRBD2. CDR1 is MNHNS and CDR2 is SASEGT in the germline V gene. This CDR3 spans 12 amino acids. The V segment lost 8 bases and the J segment 3 bases; nucleotides outside the gene matches: 4. The CDR3, as DNA: TGTGCCAGCGCGCGGGAGAGCTACGAGCAGTACTTC. Residues: CASARESYEQYF.

This chain uses TRBV7-2 with TRBJ2-5; D is ambiguous. CDR1 and CDR2 (germline): SGHTA, FQGNSA. This CDR3 is built from 14 residues. V shed 0 bases and J shed 5 bases, with 10 bases lying between them. The CDR3 bases are TGTGCCAGCAGCTTAGCAGGAAGGTTGGAGACCCAGTACTTC. As protein: CASSLAGRLETQYF.

V and J are TRBV18 and TRBJ2-7, with no clear D. Germline CDR1 is KGHSH and CDR2 is LQKENI. The V end lost 1 base, the J end lost 7 bases, and 14 bases lay between the germline ends. There are 14 residues in the CDR3. The DNA of the CDR3 is TGTGCCAGCTCACCACTTCTTGACATCCAAGAGCAGTACTTC. Residues: CASSPLLDIQEQYF.

This clonotype occurred once. The chain combines TRBV5-1 with TRBJ2-3; D gene uncertain. In germline, CDR1 is SGHRS, CDR2 YFSETQ. The CDR3 runs 15 residues. V was pared by 6 bases and J by 2 bases, with 16 bases between. CDR3 protein: CASKKIAGYTDTQYF. In DNA, the CDR3 is TGCGCCAGCAAAAAAATAGCTGGTTACACAGATACGCAGTATTTT.

The chain joins TRBV15 to TRBJ1-6, with D perhaps matching TRBD1 (5 bases). This CDR3 spans 16 amino acids. The V gene lost 8 bases and the J gene lost 5 bases, with 19 bases spanning the gap. Per the germline V gene, CDR1 is LNHNV and CDR2 is YYDKDF (reference sequence). Here the CDR3 reads CATGRGTRRNNSPLHF. DNA for the CDR3: TGTGCCACCGGGAGGGGCACCCGGAGGAATAATTCACCCCTCCACTTT.

V gene TRBV5-4 combines with J gene TRBJ1-6; D call uncertain. Germline V gene data show CDR1 as SGHNT and CDR2 as YYREEE (reference sequence). This CDR3 is built from 17 residues. V was shortened by 4 bases and J by 0 bases, with 14 bases between the two germline ends. The CDR3 DNA sequence: TGTGCCAGCAGCCCCGGGGAGGCAGGCTCCTATAATTCACCCCTCCACTTT. The encoded protein is CASSPGEAGSYNSPLHF.

This chain uses TRBV12-3 or TRBV12-4 with TRBJ2-4, with a weak D call TRBD1 (7 bases). The CDR3 spans 17 residues. The V gene lost 5 bases and the J gene lost 1 base, with 18 bases spanning the gap. In nucleotides, the CDR3 is TGTGCCAGCAGTGAGGACAGGTCTGGGGGGGCCAAAAACATTCAGTACTTC. This codes for CASSEDRSGGAKNIQYF.

This clonotype was detected a few times. The CDR3 loop reads CSASGLAGVGIQYF. CDR3 nucleotides: TGCAGTGCTAGCGGGTTAGCGGGGGTCGGCATTCAGTACTTC. The chain uses TRBV20-1 and TRBJ2-4; 9 positions agree with TRBD2. This CDR3 comprises 14 residues. J lost 9 bases, V lost 3 bases, and 9 bases had no gene match. Germline loops: CDR1 DFQATT, CDR2 SNEGSKA (reference sequence).

This clonotype was seen a handful of times. V is TRBV4-1 and J is TRBJ2-2, with D uncertain. V was clipped by 0 bases and J by 0 bases, with 11 bases between them. CDR1 MGHRA and CDR2 YSYEKL come from the germline V gene. The CDR3 runs 17 residues. Here the CDR3 reads CASSQDLAGSNTGELFF. The CDR3, as DNA: TGCGCCAGCAGCCAAGATTTGGCAGGCTCGAACACCGGGGAGCTGTTTTTT.

In its sample, this clonotype was seen a few times. CDR3 sequence: CASTLVGEKLFF. In nucleotides, the CDR3 is TGTGCCAGCACTCTTGTTGGTGAAAAACTGTTTTTT. The genes are TRBV28 and TRBJ1-4; no firm D call. The length of the CDR3 is 12 residues. Trimming shortened V by 7 bases and J by 7 bases, and 10 bases separated the two germline ends. The germline V gene has CDR1 MDHEN and CDR2 SYDVKM.

The count of this clonotype is one. This chain joins TRBV4-1 and TRBJ1-5; D not certain. Germline assignment: CDR1 MGHRA and CDR2 YSYEKL. V lost 0 bases, J lost 5 bases, and 8 bases lay in between. CDR3 length equals 14 residues. CDR3 in amino acids: CASSQDTAYQPQHF. As DNA, the CDR3 is TGCGCCAGCAGCCAAGATACCGCCTATCAGCCCCAGCATTTT.

CDR3 sequence reads: CASSTPGLAVGSSTQYF. Here the CDR3 DNA reads TGTGCCAGCAGCACCCCGGGACTAGCGGTCGGTTCTAGTACGCAGTATTTT. The rearrangement joins TRBV7-9 to TRBJ2-3; 11 bases line up with TRBD2. In germline, CDR1 is SEHNR, CDR2 FQNEAQ (reference sequence). Germline trimming cut 5 bases from V and 8 bases from J; bases unmatched to any gene: 15. This CDR3 contains 17 residues.

This clonotype occurred a few times. The chain links TRBV7-2 to TRBJ1-2, with 7 bases aligning to TRBD1. Germline trimming cut 4 bases from V and 8 bases from J; bases unmatched to any gene: 19. This CDR3 contains 17 residues. The germline CDR1 and CDR2 sequences are SGHTA and FQGNSA. In DNA, the CDR3 is TGTGCCAGCAGCTCCCCCCCGGGGGCACAGGGGCTTAGAGGCTACACCTTC. Amino acid sequence: CASSSPPGAQGLRGYTF.

The rearrangement joins TRBV19 to TRBJ1-6, with 8 bases that match TRBD1. This CDR3 is built from 14 residues. Germline CDR1 LNHDA, CDR2 SQIVND (reference sequence). Trimming removed 7 bases from V and 9 bases from J; junction bases left unmatched: 8. CDR3: CASNPGQGFSPLHF. CDR3 in DNA: TGTGCCAGTAACCCCGGACAGGGCTTTTCACCCCTCCACTTT.

This chain uses TRBV5-1 with TRBJ2-7; D is unresolved. Germline V gene lookup returns CDR1 SGHRS and CDR2 YFSETQ. The CDR3 consists of 14 residues. Trimming stripped 3 bases from V and 4 bases from J, with 14 bases between. The CDR3 bases are TGCGCCAGCAGCTCCCTCTTGGACGGATACGAGCAGTACTTC. It codes for CASSSLLDGYEQYF.

The rearrangement uses TRBV12-5 and TRBJ2-2; D is undetermined. Germline CDR1 and CDR2: LGHNT and FRNRAP. V was shortened by 6 bases and J by 4 bases, with 12 bases between the two germline ends. The CDR3 spans 14 residues. CDR3 sequence reads: CASGPISFTGELFF. CDR3 DNA: TGTGCTAGTGGCCCCATCAGCTTCACCGGGGAGCTGTTTTTT. Based on the CDR3 plus reference TRBV12-5 and TRBJ2-2, the full variable domain is DARVTQTPRHKVTEMGQEVTMRCQPILGHNTVFWYRQTMMQGLELLAYFRNRAPLDDSGMPKDRFSAEMPDATLATLKIQPSEPRDSAVYFCASGPISFTGELFFGEGSRLTVL.

This clonotype was recorded at least ten times. This rearrangement joins TRBV19 to TRBJ2-2; no reliable D call. From germline, CDR1 is LNHDA and CDR2 SQIVND (reference sequence). The CDR3 totals 13 residues. V lost 5 bases, J lost 1 base, and 5 bases lay in between. The CDR3 sequence is CASSRGNTGELFF. As DNA, the CDR3 is TGTGCCAGTAGTCGTGGGAACACCGGGGAGCTGTTTTTT.

This clonotype was seen a few times. The chain carries TRBV7-9 and TRBJ2-3, with TRBD1 matching 9 bases. Germline V gives CDR1 SEHNR, CDR2 FQNEAQ (reference sequence). J gave up 2 bases and V 5 bases, and 17 bases lay outside the gene matches. The CDR3 loop spans 19 amino acids. The CDR3 region is CASSPEMSSGQGNTDTQYF. The CDR3 nucleotides are TGTGCCAGCAGCCCGGAGATGTCATCGGGACAGGGAAACACAGATACGCAGTATTTT.

This clonotype appeared a few times. The V gene is TRBV6-5, the J gene TRBJ2-1, with TRBD2 as a possible D gene (6 bases). The CDR3 contains 14 residues. Germline assignment: CDR1 MNHEY and CDR2 SVGAGI. Trimming removed 2 bases from V and 6 bases from J, with 11 bases in between. CDR3: CASSYERESNEQFF. The CDR3 nucleotides read TGTGCCAGCAGTTACGAACGGGAGAGCAATGAGCAGTTCTTC.

The J gene is TRBJ1-1, the V gene TRBV27, with a weak D call TRBD1 (6 bases). Per the germline V gene, CDR1 is MNHEY and CDR2 is SMNVEV (reference sequence). V dropped 4 bases and J dropped 4 bases, with 13 bases sitting between them. The CDR3 covers 14 residues. CDR3 sequence (DNA): TGTGCCAGCAGTTCACACCTGGGGGCCACTGAAGCTTTCTTT. Its protein is CASSSHLGATEAFF.

This sequence joins TRBV2 and TRBJ1-1, with D unclear. The CDR3 has 14 residues. The germline V and J ends were trimmed by 9 bases and 4 bases, with 18 bases remaining between them. In germline, CDR1 is SNHLY, CDR2 FYNNEI. The CDR3 here is CASLEEGYGTEAFF. The CDR3 DNA follows: TGTGCCAGTCTTGAGGAGGGTTACGGCACTGAAGCTTTCTTT.

The genes are TRBV10-3 and TRBJ2-5; 8 nucleotides line up with TRBD1. Trimming took 11 bases from V and 2 from J; bases not matched to a gene: 7. Germline lookup yields CDR1 ENHRY and CDR2 SYGVKD. The CDR3 is made up of 13 amino acids. CDR3 in DNA: TGTGCCGCCCAGGGGGCTGGTCAAGAGACCCAGTACTTC. The encoded protein is CAAQGAGQETQYF.

V usage is TRBV6-6 and J usage is TRBJ1-4; perhaps TRBD1 as D (6 bases). The CDR3 is 15 amino acids. The ends were cut back, 4 bases at V and 5 bases at J, with 14 bases in the middle. In germline, CDR1 is MNHNY, CDR2 SVGAGI (reference sequence). The CDR3 here is CASSWGRQGNEKLFF. Here the CDR3 DNA reads TGTGCCAGCAGTTGGGGGCGGCAGGGGAATGAAAAACTGTTTTTT.

The chain combines TRBV7-2 with TRBJ2-1, with 12 bases fitting TRBD2. There are 14 residues in the CDR3. CDR1 SGHTA and CDR2 FQGNSA come from the germline V gene. The trim removed 8 bases at V and 12 bases at J, leaving 11 bases unmatched. CDR3 amino acids: CASSELAGGVGQFF. As DNA, the CDR3 is TGTGCCAGCTCGGAGCTAGCGGGAGGGGTGGGGCAGTTCTTC.

The V and J genes are TRBV4-1 and TRBJ2-1; TRBD1 is a possible D gene (7 bases). Trimming left V 1 base short and J 8 bases short, with 15 bases between. Per germline, CDR1 MGHRA and CDR2 YSYEKL. The CDR3 totals 15 residues. CDR3 amino acids: CASSQGVRGVDEQFF. CDR3 bases: TGCGCCAGCAGCCAAGGGGTCAGGGGGGTCGATGAGCAGTTCTTC.

The V and J genes are TRBV7-9 and TRBJ2-7, with 7 bases matching TRBD1. Germline V gene sequence: CDR1 SEHNR, CDR2 FQNEAQ (reference sequence). The length of the CDR3 is 11 residues. J lost 7 bases, V lost 6 bases, and 3 bases had no gene match. Here the CDR3 reads CASSDRVEQYF. As DNA, the CDR3 is TGTGCCAGCAGTGACAGGGTTGAGCAGTACTTC.